This T cell receptor beta chain was sequenced during a study of shared clonotypes between healthy human individuals. On the study more broadly: Per-donor plates numbered three CD4 naive, three CD4 memory, two CD8 naive and one CD8 memory. Whole-study findings and limits: Lower generation probabilities were found for non-shared clonotypes than for those shared by all four donors. Sampling included only blood; tissue repertoires likely differ.

A remark on this clone: No antigen is known for it.

Sequencing was performed with immunoSEQ multiplex PCR; in TCRdb, only in-frame clones are kept and a portion is missing. The sample has hundreds of thousands of clones; 90% to 97% are singletons. Terminally differentiated effector memory CD45RA+ cells were excluded by CCR7 positive selection of CD45RO-negative cells. The receptor's source is a woman aged 25 to 45 in good health. The sequenced material came from naive CD8+ T cells sorted from blood.

The CDR3 reads CASSPPNQETQYF. DNA for the CDR3: TGTGCCAGCAGCCCCCCTAACCAAGAGACCCAGTACTTC. The gene calls are TRBV7-6 and TRBJ2-5, with D uncertain. Trimming removed 5 bases at V and 0 bases at J, with 7 bases between. The length of the CDR3 is 13 residues. CDR1 and CDR2 from the germline V gene are SGHVS and FNYEAQ.